Below, 30 T cell receptor beta chains from the same sample are listed, as sequenced in a study of early T cells in non-severe SARS-CoV-2 infection (dated by TCRdb to about 2021). Library prep was done by 5' RACE. Sequencing instrument: NextSeq 500. TCRdb took the public reads, trimmed them with fastp at Q25, ran MiXCR for clone calling and kept in-frame beta chains. Rows with a matching CDR3 protein are joined into one entry that keeps the most common DNA and genes. For this sample the table gives tens of thousands of distinct CDR3 sequences, of which around 9.3% were detected only once. The ten largest clones capture about 5% of the sample. Sequencing used whole blood. Source of these receptors: an adult who was a healthcare worker with PCR-confirmed SARS-CoV-2 infection or an uninfected control (not recorded which).

In this sample, this clonotype turned up many times. CDR3 sequence (DNA): TGTGCCAGCAGCTTAAATGGCGGGGGGTCGTACGAGCAGTACTTC. Translated: CASSLNGGGSYEQYF. The chain is built from TRBV7-3 and TRBJ2-7; 8 nucleotides line up with TRBD2. The germline V gene encodes CDR1 SGHTA and CDR2 FQGTGA. The CDR3 loop spans 15 amino acids. J was trimmed by 4 bases and V by 1 base; bases with no gene match: 6.

The chain couples TRBV12-3 or TRBV12-4 to TRBJ2-3; tentatively, D is TRBD2 (6 bases). V dropped 3 bases and J dropped 6 bases, with 22 bases sitting between them. The CDR3 has 17 residues. CDR3 sequence (DNA): TGTGCCAGCAGTTTCGCTTCCGGGACTCGAGCTGAGGATACGCAGTATTTT. Translating it yields CASSFASGTRAEDTQYF.

This clonotype has a handful of counts. This sequence joins TRBV20-1 and TRBJ2-5, with D perhaps matching TRBD1 (5 bases). V shed 4 bases and J shed 0 bases, with 9 bases lying between them. The CDR3 contains 13 residues. Germline lookup yields CDR1 DFQATT and CDR2 SNEGSKA (reference sequence). CDR3 nucleotide sequence: TGCAGTGCTAAGACAGAGAACCAAGAGACCCAGTACTTC. The encoded protein is CSAKTENQETQYF.

The chain couples TRBV5-8 to TRBJ2-7, with D possibly TRBD1 on 5 matching bases. Germline lookup yields CDR1 SGHTS and CDR2 YDEGEE. Trimming left V 6 bases short and J 8 bases short, with 12 bases between. This CDR3 comprises 11 residues. This chain's CDR3 is CASTVTGKQYF. The CDR3 region has the DNA TGTGCCAGCACCGTAACAGGCAAGCAGTACTTC.

In this sample, this clonotype turned up a few times. The V gene is TRBV7-9, the J gene TRBJ2-7; a weak D match, TRBD2 (5 bases). CDR1 and CDR2 (germline): SEHNR, FQNEAQ (reference sequence). CDR3 length: 14 amino acids. The V end was cut by 5 bases, the J end by 0 bases, with 11 bases between. The CDR3 spells CASSPPGSSYEQYF. In DNA, the CDR3 is TGTGCCAGCAGCCCCCCGGGGAGCTCCTACGAGCAGTACTTC.

This clonotype turned up a few times. The rearrangement uses TRBV7-3 and TRBJ2-3; D is possibly TRBD1 or TRBD2 (5 bases each). Trimming cost V 10 bases and J 4 bases, with 18 bases left between them. Germline CDR1 reads SGHTA; CDR2 reads FQGTGA. The CDR3 has 14 residues. The CDR3 DNA is TGTGCCACAGCCTCCGGGGCTACCTCAGATACGCAGTATTTT. The encoded protein is CATASGATSDTQYF.

This clonotype was recorded many times. The V gene is TRBV6-6, the J gene TRBJ2-7, with a possible D match to TRBD2 (6 bases). CDR1 is MNHNY, CDR2 SVGAGI, per germline (reference sequence). The CDR3 is made up of 13 amino acids. Trimming stripped 2 bases from V and 7 bases from J, with 12 bases between. The CDR3 region is CASSYRELREQYF. In DNA form, the CDR3 reads TGTGCCAGCAGTTACCGGGAGCTAAGGGAGCAGTACTTC.

Ten or more counts support this clonotype. V is TRBV11-2 and J is TRBJ1-6, with D unclear. The CDR3 covers 17 residues. The germline V gene has CDR1 SGHAT and CDR2 FQNNGV. The germline V and J ends were trimmed by 1 base and 0 bases, with 10 bases remaining between them. This CDR3 is CASSLAQSSSYNSPLHF. As DNA, the CDR3 is TGTGCCAGCAGCTTAGCACAGTCGAGCTCCTATAATTCACCCCTCCACTTT.

This clonotype was observed a few times. V gene TRBV5-1 combines with J gene TRBJ2-3; tentatively, D is TRBD1 (6 bases). V lost 4 bases to trimming and J lost 2 bases, with 20 bases between them. The CDR3 covers 17 residues. Germline V gene data show CDR1 as SGHRS and CDR2 as YFSETQ. This CDR3 is CASSKPGDGLATDTQYF. CDR3 sequence (DNA): TGCGCCAGCAGCAAACCAGGGGACGGTCTTGCCACAGATACGCAGTATTTT. Variable domain in full (rest from reference TRBV5-1 and TRBJ2-3): KAGVTQTPRYLIKTRGQQVTLSCSPISGHRSVSWYQQTPGQGLQFLFEYFSETQRNKGNFPGRFSGRQFSNSRSEMNVSTLELGDSALYLCASSKPGDGLATDTQYFGPGTRLTVL.

The rearrangement links TRBV20-1 to TRBJ2-7, with D perhaps matching TRBD1 (7 bases). Germline V lookup: CDR1 DFQATT, CDR2 SNEGSKA (reference sequence). The CDR3 extends over 13 amino acids. V was trimmed by 3 bases and J by 5 bases, leaving 14 bases between them. DNA for the CDR3: TGCAGTGCTAGTGGGCAGGGGGGCCACGAGCAGTACTTC. This codes for CSASGQGGHEQYF.

This clonotype was found many times. The chain employs TRBV18 and TRBJ1-5; D may be TRBD1 (5 bases). Per the germline V gene, CDR1 is KGHSH and CDR2 is LQKENI. Trimming took off 2 bases at V and 5 bases at J, with 10 bases between the two ends. The CDR3 runs 14 residues. CDR3 residues: CASSPGGMDQPQHF. In DNA, the CDR3 is TGTGCCAGCTCACCAGGGGGGATGGATCAGCCCCAGCATTTT.

The chain is built from TRBV20-1 and TRBJ2-7; 7 nucleotides align to TRBD1. The CDR3 extends over 13 amino acids. V trimming: 5 bases; J trimming: 4 bases; junction bases outside the gene matches: 8. From germline, CDR1 is DFQATT and CDR2 SNEGSKA (reference sequence). The CDR3, as DNA: TGCAGTGCTCCCATAGGGGGCGGATACGAGCAGTACTTC. Its translation is CSAPIGGGYEQYF.

This clonotype was detected a few times. The chain employs TRBV5-1 and TRBJ2-2; possibly TRBD1 for D (5 bases). The CDR3 covers 14 residues. Germline V gene sequence: CDR1 SGHRS, CDR2 YFSETQ. V shed 3 bases and J shed 4 bases, with 10 bases lying between them. In DNA form, the CDR3 reads TGCGCCAGCAGCTCCAGGGTGAGCACCGGGGAGCTGTTTTTT. Amino acid sequence: CASSSRVSTGELFF.

At least ten counts were recorded for this clonotype. The chain employs TRBV5-6 and TRBJ1-2, with D possibly being TRBD1 (6 bases). The CDR3 contains 14 residues. Germline V gives CDR1 SGHDT, CDR2 YYEEEE. V dropped 4 bases and J dropped 1 base, with 11 bases sitting between them. CDR3 region: CASSGGTRNYGYTF. In nucleotides, the CDR3 is TGTGCCAGCAGCGGCGGGACACGTAACTATGGCTACACCTTC.

The chain joins TRBV5-6 to TRBJ2-7; D call uncertain. V was shortened by 4 bases and J by 2 bases, with 7 bases between the two germline ends. CDR1 is SGHDT and CDR2 is YYEEEE in the germline V gene. The CDR3 runs to 12 residues. DNA for the CDR3: TGTGCCAGCAGCAGGGTAACCTACGAGCAGTACTTC. This sequence encodes CASSRVTYEQYF.

This clonotype was counted a few times. The V call is TRBV7-2, the J call TRBJ1-5; the match to TRBD1 covers 9 bases. Germline V CDR1 and CDR2: SGHTA, FQGNSA. The CDR3 consists of 17 residues. J lost 0 bases, V lost 3 bases, and 6 bases had no gene match. CDR3 residues: CASSFGQGLYSNQPQHF. DNA of the CDR3: TGTGCCAGCAGCTTCGGACAGGGGTTATATAGCAATCAGCCCCAGCATTTT.

This clonotype was observed at least ten times. The rearrangement uses TRBV18 and TRBJ2-7, with D perhaps TRBD2 (5 bases). The CDR3 covers 15 residues. The germline V gene has CDR1 KGHSH and CDR2 LQKENI. V shed 5 bases and J shed 0 bases, with 14 bases lying between them. This CDR3 is CASSKTTVGSYEQYF. The DNA of the CDR3 is TGTGCCAGCTCAAAGACTACCGTGGGCTCCTACGAGCAGTACTTC.

The rearrangement uses TRBV27 and TRBJ2-3; possibly TRBD2 for D (6 bases). V shed 6 bases and J shed 2 bases, with 21 bases lying between them. CDR1 and CDR2 (germline): MNHEY, SMNVEV (reference sequence). The CDR3 sequence is 17 residues long. The CDR3 region is CASSPTRVGLNTDTQYF. CDR3 DNA: TGTGCCAGCAGCCCAACGAGGGTGGGACTCAACACAGATACGCAGTATTTT.

As for this clonotype: A read error is possible here, since a much larger clone lies one base away. This chain uses TRBV7-2 with TRBJ1-1; tentatively, D is TRBD1 (5 bases). Trimming pared 5 bases from V and 0 bases from J, leaving 16 bases between. Per germline, CDR1 SGHTA and CDR2 FQGNSA. The CDR3 spans 16 residues. DNA of the CDR3: TGTGCCAGCAGCGACCAGACAGTGTTCTTGAACACTGAAGCTTTCTTT. It yields the protein CASSDQTVFLNTEAFF.

There are many counts of this clonotype. The chain employs TRBV27 and TRBJ2-7; D is possibly TRBD1 (5 bases). From germline, CDR1 is MNHEY and CDR2 SMNVEV (reference sequence). The CDR3 length is 16 residues. V dropped 3 bases and J dropped 3 bases, with 18 bases sitting between them. The DNA for the CDR3 is TGTGCCAGCAGTTTTACGCGCGGACAAAAAGTCTACGAGCAGTACTTC. Translating it yields CASSFTRGQKVYEQYF.

This clonotype has only one observation. The chain recombines TRBV7-9 with TRBJ1-4; 12 bases map to TRBD1. CDR3 length: 18 amino acids. Germline V gene lookup returns CDR1 SEHNR and CDR2 FQNEAQ (reference sequence). J gave up 4 bases and V 3 bases, and 9 bases lay outside the gene matches. In nucleotides, the CDR3 is TGTGCCAGCAGCTTTACCGGGACAGGGGGCCTGTTTAATGAAAAACTGTTTTTT. This codes for CASSFTGTGGLFNEKLFF.

This clonotype was picked up many times. The chain recombines TRBV7-9 with TRBJ2-6, with D uncertain. Germline CDR1 SEHNR, CDR2 FQNEAQ (reference sequence). The CDR3 sequence is 19 residues long. The ends were cut back, 0 bases at V and 1 base at J, with 16 bases in the middle. The CDR3 protein is CASSLAVGSLVSGANVLTF. CDR3 sequence (DNA): TGTGCCAGCAGCTTAGCGGTGGGATCCCTGGTTTCTGGGGCCAACGTCCTGACTTTC. Supplemented by reference TRBV7-9 and TRBJ2-6, the full variable domain reads DTGVSQNPRHKITKRGQNVTFRCDPISEHNRLYWYRQTLGQGPEFLTYFQNEAQLEKSRLLSDRFSAERPKGSFSTLEIQRTEQGDSAMYLCASSLAVGSLVSGANVLTFGAGSRLTVL.

This chain uses TRBV29-1 with TRBJ2-5; maybe TRBD2 (5 bases). The CDR3 contains 13 residues. From germline, CDR1 is SQVTM and CDR2 ANQGSEA. V lost 7 bases, J lost 5 bases, and 17 bases lay in between. The CDR3 spells CSAGGRGTETQYF. The DNA of the CDR3 is TGCAGCGCAGGAGGCCGGGGTACCGAGACCCAGTACTTC.

This clonotype has at least ten counts. The chain links TRBV7-9 to TRBJ1-1, with 8 bases that match TRBD1. Germline CDR1 SEHNR, CDR2 FQNEAQ (reference sequence). V trimming: 4 bases; J trimming: 7 bases; junction bases outside the gene matches: 8. The CDR3 covers 14 residues. CDR3 in amino acids: CASSSGQGIYEAFF. CDR3 bases: TGTGCCAGCAGCTCAGGACAGGGAATTTATGAAGCTTTCTTT.

The table lists this clonotype with many counts. CDR3 sequence (DNA): TGTGCCAGCAGGGTCGTAAGATACGAGCAGTACTTC. It specifies CASRVVRYEQYF. The chain employs TRBV2 and TRBJ2-7, with D hard to call. Germline CDR1 reads SNHLY; CDR2 reads FYNNEI. The CDR3 consists of 12 residues. Between the trimmed V and J ends, which lost 6 bases and 4 bases, there was a span of 10 bases.

This clonotype was observed once. With a much larger clone just one base away, this may be a read error. The gene calls are TRBV7-2 and TRBJ2-5; D not certain. The germline V and J ends were trimmed by 5 bases and 2 bases, with 9 bases remaining between them. CDR3 length equals 13 residues. Germline CDR1 reads SGHTA; CDR2 reads FQGNSA. The CDR3 DNA reads TGTGCCAGCAGCGTAGGACGGCAAGAGACCCAGTACTTC. This translates into CASSVGRQETQYF.

This clonotype was found a few times. The genes are TRBV4-3 and TRBJ2-2; 9 bases fit TRBD2. The germline gives CDR1 LGHNA, CDR2 YSLEER. The CDR3 loop spans 14 amino acids. After removal of 5 bases from V and 5 bases from J, the junction contained 3 bases not matched to a gene. In nucleotides, the CDR3 is TGCGCCAGCAGCTATAGCGGGAGAACCGGGGAGCTGTTTTTT. This gives the protein CASSYSGRTGELFF.

This clonotype came up a few times. The chain employs TRBV12-3 or TRBV12-4 and TRBJ2-1; either TRBD1 or TRBD2 may fit D (5 bases each). Trimming took 5 bases from V and 9 from J, leaving 14 bases between them. The CDR3 spans 13 residues. The CDR3 sequence: CASSRGPQGEQFF. The CDR3 nucleotides read TGTGCCAGCAGTCGGGGACCGCAGGGTGAGCAGTTCTTC.

This clonotype has at least ten counts. The chain's CDR3 is CSASGTGLFEAFF. CDR3 nucleotides: TGCAGTGCCTCCGGGACAGGACTCTTTGAAGCTTTCTTT. This chain connects TRBV20-1 to TRBJ1-1, with 8 bases that match TRBD1. Per germline, CDR1 DFQATT and CDR2 SNEGSKA (reference sequence). CDR3 size: 13 residues. V lost 6 bases, J lost 7 bases, and 10 bases stayed unmatched.

This clonotype was counted many times. The V call is TRBV10-3, the J call TRBJ2-1; 7 bases agree with TRBD1. V was pared by 2 bases and J by 2 bases, with 3 bases of the junction left unmatched. The germline CDR1 and CDR2 sequences are ENHRY and SYGVKD. The CDR3 has 15 amino acids. CDR3 amino acids: CAISENQGAYNEQFF. The CDR3 DNA follows: TGTGCCATCAGTGAGAACCAGGGGGCCTACAATGAGCAGTTCTTC.